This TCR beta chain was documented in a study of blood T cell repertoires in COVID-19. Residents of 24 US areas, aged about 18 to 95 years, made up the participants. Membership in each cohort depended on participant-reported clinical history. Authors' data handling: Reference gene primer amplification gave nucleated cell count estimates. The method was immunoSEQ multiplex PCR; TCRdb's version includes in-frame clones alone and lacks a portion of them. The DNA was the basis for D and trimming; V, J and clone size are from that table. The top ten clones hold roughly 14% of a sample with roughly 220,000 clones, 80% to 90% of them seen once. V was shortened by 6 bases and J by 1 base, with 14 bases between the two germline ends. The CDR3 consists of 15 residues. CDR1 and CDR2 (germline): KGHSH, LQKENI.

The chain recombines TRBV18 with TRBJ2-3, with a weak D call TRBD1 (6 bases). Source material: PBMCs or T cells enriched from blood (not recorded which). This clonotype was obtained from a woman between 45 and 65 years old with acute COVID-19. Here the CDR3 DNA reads TGTGCCAGCTCCTCAAGGCAGGGGCGCACAGATACGCAGTATTTT. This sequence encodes CASSSRQGRTDTQYF.